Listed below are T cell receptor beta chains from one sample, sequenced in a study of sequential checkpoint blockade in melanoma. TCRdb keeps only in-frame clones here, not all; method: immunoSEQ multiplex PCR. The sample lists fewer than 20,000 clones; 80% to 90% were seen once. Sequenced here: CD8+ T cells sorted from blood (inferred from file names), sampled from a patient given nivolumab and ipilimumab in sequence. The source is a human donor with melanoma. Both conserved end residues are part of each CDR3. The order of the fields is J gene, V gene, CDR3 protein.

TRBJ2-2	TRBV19	CASSLGTPGELFF
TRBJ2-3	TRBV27	CASRDRGRTSDTQYF
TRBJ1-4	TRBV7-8	CATLPTGGRGEKLFF
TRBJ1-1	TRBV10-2	CASSESPDSEAFF
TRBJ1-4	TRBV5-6	CASSVRPVPNEKLFF
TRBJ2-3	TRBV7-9	CASSSLGLAASTDTQYF
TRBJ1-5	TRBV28	CASSLSGGSQPQHF
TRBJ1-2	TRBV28	CASSLSPRGNYGYTF
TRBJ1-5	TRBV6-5	CASQKGANQPQHF
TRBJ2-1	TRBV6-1	CATQESLAGNNEQFF
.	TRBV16	CASSPYGNYEQYF
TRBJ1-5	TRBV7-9	CASSEGALNQPQHF
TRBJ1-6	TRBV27	CASSLSLGAGNSPLHF
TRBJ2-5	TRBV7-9	CASSAQGRQTETQYF
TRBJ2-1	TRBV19	CASSRTGSYNEQFF
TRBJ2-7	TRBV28	CASSPLDRVAAYEQYF
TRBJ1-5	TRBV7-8	CASSSQGLGQPQHF
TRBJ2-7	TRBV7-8	CASSLEYGAYEQYF
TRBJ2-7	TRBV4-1	CASSQDYERVGSHEQYF
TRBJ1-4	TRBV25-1	CASSDLGLEKLFF
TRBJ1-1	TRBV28	CASSSLRQGAGTEAFF
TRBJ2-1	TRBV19	CASSIIPYNEQFF